These 20 T cell receptor beta chains share one sample of origin, sequenced in a study of cytomegalovirus exposure and HLA in healthy donors. PCR employed 60 Vbeta and 13 Jbeta primers. Only in-frame clones appear in the TCRdb table, and some are missing; sequencing was by immunoSEQ multiplex PCR. In the table there are 120,000 or so clones, over 9.5% of which are singletons. Sequenced sample: PBMCs. All receptors come from a woman under 30 in good health and CMV-seropositive.

The chain carries TRBV5-1 and TRBJ2-4; 11 bases fit TRBD2. V lost 4 bases to trimming and J lost 12 bases; unmatched junction nucleotides: 9. CDR3 length: 14 residues. CDR1 SGHRS and CDR2 YFSETQ come from the germline V gene. The CDR3 protein is CASSQGTSGLSQYF. CDR3 DNA: TGCGCCAGCAGCCAAGGGACTAGCGGTCTTAGTCAGTACTTC. Full variable domain (remainder filled in from reference TRBV5-1 and TRBJ2-4): KAGVTQTPRYLIKTRGQQVTLSCSPISGHRSVSWYQQTPGQGLQFLFEYFSETQRNKGNFPGRFSGRQFSNSRSEMNVSTLELGDSALYLCASSQGTSGLSQYFGAGTRLSVL.

This clone was seen a few times. Germline and junction disagree at one end, which may indicate a read error. The chain recombines TRBV30 with TRBJ2-1; TRBD2 matches 14 bases. Germline CDR1 and CDR2: GTSNPN and SVGIG (reference sequence). The CDR3 runs 12 residues. DNA for the CDR3: TGTGCCTGGAAGGGACTAGCGGGAGTCCGGGTCTTC. This sequence encodes CAWKGLAGVRVF.

This clone was observed a handful of times. The chain joins TRBV2 to TRBJ1-1; D not resolved. V was cut by 3 bases and J by 2 bases, with 7 bases left in between. The CDR3 totals 13 residues. The germline gives CDR1 SNHLY, CDR2 FYNNEI. In DNA form, the CDR3 reads TGTGCCAGCAGTGAGAGTGCCAACACTGAAGCTTTCTTT. Translation gives CASSESANTEAFF. The full variable domain, rest sourced from reference TRBV2 and TRBJ1-1, is EPEVTQTPSHQVTQMGQEVILRCVPISNHLYFYWYRQILGQKVEFLVSFYNNEISEKSEIFDDQFSVERPDGSNFTLKIRSTKLEDSAMYFCASSESANTEAFFGQGTRLTVV.

The chain couples TRBV7-8 to TRBJ2-5; D possibly corresponds to TRBD2 (5 bases). Germline CDR1 SGHVS, CDR2 FQNEAQ. This CDR3 spans 16 amino acids. Trimming removed 5 bases at V and 9 bases at J, with 25 bases between. The CDR3 coding sequence is TGTGCCAGCAGCACGCACCTTGTTGAGAGCGACGGGGCCCAGTACTTC. This translates into CASSTHLVESDGAQYF.

The genes are TRBV7-3 and TRBJ1-1; 7 positions agree with TRBD1. This CDR3 is built from 17 residues. Losses at the gene ends were 2 bases for V and 4 bases for J; bases not matched to a gene: 13. Looked up from germline, CDR1 is SGHTA and CDR2 is FQGTGA. The CDR3 DNA reads as TGTGCCAGCAGCTTACTTCCCGGCGCAGGGGGTATCACTGAAGCTTTCTTT. Amino acid sequence: CASSLLPGAGGITEAFF.

This clone was seen more than once but under ten times. Other DNA sequences within the sample encode an identical CDR3. V usage is TRBV19 and J usage is TRBJ2-3; weak D call: TRBD1 (6 bases). The CDR3 consists of 14 residues. Trimming shortened V by 7 bases and J by 6 bases, and 17 bases separated the two germline ends. Germline V gives CDR1 LNHDA, CDR2 SQIVND (reference sequence). Here the CDR3 reads CASTRDKSADTQYF. The CDR3 DNA reads TGTGCCAGTACCCGGGACAAATCCGCGGATACGCAGTATTTT.

The chain is built from TRBV27 and TRBJ2-7; TRBD2 matches 8 bases. Trimming at V came to 5 bases and at J to 6 bases, leaving 9 bases not matched to a gene. The CDR3 is 14 residues long. Per germline, CDR1 MNHEY and CDR2 SMNVEV (reference sequence). CDR3 loop: CASSPLAGSLEQYF. As DNA, the CDR3 is TGTGCCAGCAGTCCGCTAGCGGGCTCCCTCGAGCAGTACTTC.

This clone was picked up a small number of times. The chain uses TRBV6-5 and TRBJ1-2; 7 bases fit TRBD1. Germline V gives CDR1 MNHEY, CDR2 SVGAGI. The CDR3 spans 14 residues. The J segment lost 6 bases and the V segment lost 4 bases, leaving 8 bases of the junction unmatched. Here the CDR3 DNA reads TGTGCCAGCAGTTCTGGACAGGCAAAGGATGGCTACACCTTC. Translated: CASSSGQAKDGYTF.

The table lists this clone with a few counts. The gene calls are TRBV6-1 and TRBJ1-2; a possible D gene is TRBD1 (6 bases). Germline V gene lookup returns CDR1 MNHNS and CDR2 SASEGT. There are 14 residues in the CDR3. V gave up 7 bases and J gave up 8 bases, with 20 bases separating them. DNA of the CDR3: TGTGCCAGCACCATGAGGGGGTACGGGTACGGCTACACCTTC. It codes for CASTMRGYGYGYTF.

The rearrangement joins TRBV18 to TRBJ2-2; possible D gene TRBD1, 6 bases. Germline CDR1 is KGHSH and CDR2 is LQKENI. The CDR3 loop spans 14 amino acids. The ends were cut back, 4 bases at V and 5 bases at J, with 11 bases in the middle. CDR3 loop: CASSLTGRTGELFF. CDR3 DNA: TGTGCCAGCTCACTTACAGGGCGAACCGGGGAGCTGTTTTTT.

The V gene is TRBV7-2, the J gene TRBJ2-2; D might be TRBD2 (6 bases). CDR1 is SGHTA and CDR2 is FQGNSA in the germline V gene. Trimming took 4 bases from V and 7 from J, leaving 13 bases between them. The CDR3 totals 14 residues. This CDR3 reads CASSSSGSRGELFF. The DNA of the CDR3 is TGTGCCAGCAGCTCCTCCGGGAGCCGCGGGGAGCTGTTTTTT. Drawing the rest from reference TRBV7-2 and TRBJ2-2, the complete variable domain is GAGVSQSPSNKVTEKGKDVELRCDPISGHTALYWYRQSLGQGLEFLIYFQGNSAPDKSGLPSDRFSAERTGGSVSTLTIQRTQQEDSAVYLCASSSSGSRGELFFGEGSRLTVL.

This sequence joins TRBV7-9 and TRBJ2-1; 9 bases agree with TRBD2. Germline CDR1 and CDR2: SEHNR and FQNEAQ (reference sequence). Trimming cost V 5 bases and J 12 bases; bases outside gene matches: 14. The CDR3 contains 15 residues. This CDR3 reads CASSRTSEDPLRQFF. The CDR3 DNA reads TGTGCCAGCAGCCGGACTAGCGAGGACCCTTTGCGGCAGTTCTTC.

The chain uses TRBV11-3 and TRBJ2-1; a weak D match, TRBD1 (6 bases). Deletions cut 4 bases from V and 7 bases from J, with 11 bases between. This CDR3 has 13 amino acids. Germline CDR1 SGHNT, CDR2 YENEEA. The CDR3 region is CASSSEGVNEQFF. CDR3 in DNA: TGTGCCAGCAGCTCTGAGGGGGTGAATGAGCAGTTCTTC.

The chain is built from TRBV5-1 and TRBJ2-7; TRBD2 agrees at 8 bases. Germline-derived CDR1 and CDR2 are SGHRS and YFSETQ. The CDR3 has 13 residues. V was pared by 3 bases and J by 3 bases, with 2 bases of the junction left unmatched. CDR3 DNA: TGCGCCAGCAGCTCGGGGGGGGTCTACGAGCAGTACTTC. It is translated as CASSSGGVYEQYF.

V usage is TRBV7-2 and J usage is TRBJ1-2, with TRBD1 matching 7 bases. CDR3 length: 14 residues. V gave up 2 bases and J gave up 3 bases; unmatched junction bases: 3. In germline, CDR1 is SGHTA, CDR2 FQGNSA. CDR3 residues: CASSLITGDYGYTF. The CDR3 DNA sequence: TGTGCCAGCAGCTTAATAACAGGGGACTATGGCTACACCTTC.

The chain has TRBV19 and TRBJ2-2; 10 bases are shared with TRBD2. Germline values: CDR1 LNHDA, CDR2 SQIVND (reference sequence). V was pared by 6 bases and J by 7 bases, with 5 bases of the junction left unmatched. The CDR3 has 14 amino acids. CDR3 in amino acids: CASRLAGVGGELFF. In nucleotides, the CDR3 is TGTGCCAGTAGGCTAGCGGGAGTAGGCGGGGAGCTGTTTTTT.

CDR3 loop: CASSLSSGTGFEQYF. CDR3 coding DNA: TGTGCCAGCAGTTTATCTTCCGGGACAGGGTTCGAGCAGTACTTC. This rearrangement joins TRBV27 to TRBJ2-7, with TRBD1 matching 9 bases. Trimming cost V 0 bases and J 6 bases; bases outside gene matches: 6. CDR1 is MNHEY and CDR2 is SMNVEV in the germline V gene (reference sequence). The CDR3 is 15 residues long.

This clone was recorded a few times. The chain recombines TRBV6-5 with TRBJ1-1, with TRBD1 identical over 9 bases. Unmatched junction bases numbered 7, after V lost 2 bases and J lost 6 bases. The germline CDR1 and CDR2 sequences are MNHEY and SVGAGI. The CDR3 spans 15 residues. CDR3: CASSYLDRGGAEAFF. For the CDR3, the DNA is TGTGCCAGCAGTTACCTGGACAGGGGAGGCGCTGAAGCTTTCTTT.

This clone was seen only a few times. This chain joins TRBV25-1 and TRBJ2-5; maybe TRBD1 (5 bases). Trimming pared 2 bases from V and 4 bases from J, leaving 8 bases between. CDR1 and CDR2 (germline): MGHDK, SYGVNS. The CDR3 loop spans 13 amino acids. The CDR3 region has the DNA TGTGCCAGCAGTGAACAGGGTACAGAGACCCAGTACTTC. This translates into CASSEQGTETQYF.

This clone was counted a few times. J is TRBJ1-1 and V is TRBV6-5, with D unresolved. This CDR3 spans 15 amino acids. Germline V gene data show CDR1 as MNHEY and CDR2 as SVGAGI. Trimming pared 7 bases from V and 5 bases from J, leaving 20 bases between. CDR3 residues: CASTLGNKRGTEAFF. As DNA, the CDR3 is TGTGCCAGCACCCTAGGAAACAAGCGTGGGACTGAAGCTTTCTTT.